This TCR beta chain was recovered during a study of blood T cell repertoires in COVID-19. Repertoires were generated with immunoSEQ multiplex PCR, while TCRdb's copy carries only in-frame clones and drops some. This table has 150,000 to 200,000 clones, about 90% appearing once. The sequence derives from a woman between 50 and 59 years old who had recovered from COVID-19. Sequencing used PBMCs or T cells enriched from blood (not recorded which).

CDR3 protein: CASSLPTGQRAEKLFF. CDR3 nucleotides: TGTGCCAGCAGCTTACCGACGGGACAAAGGGCGGAAAAACTGTTTTTT. The J gene is TRBJ1-4, the V gene TRBV7-9; D possibly corresponds to TRBD1 (6 bases). V lost 2 bases and J lost 8, with 18 bases in between. This CDR3 contains 16 residues. Germline V gives CDR1 SEHNR, CDR2 FQNEAQ (reference sequence). Variable domain in full (rest from reference TRBV7-9 and TRBJ1-4): DTGVSQNPRHKITKRGQNVTFRCDPISEHNRLYWYRQTLGQGPEFLTYFQNEAQLEKSRLLSDRFSAERPKGSFSTLEIQRTEQGDSAMYLCASSLPTGQRAEKLFFGSGTQLSVL.